This T cell receptor (beta chain) was documented in a study of cytomegalovirus exposure and HLA in healthy donors. Whole-study results and caveats: Immune exposure data for these donors was limited to CMV serostatus. Relative to equally common others, HLA-associated TCR beta chains showed greater clonal expansion in a later analysis.

A multiplex PCR was run with 60 Vbeta primers and 13 Jbeta primers. TCRdb's copy holds only in-frame clones and misses some; the assay was immunoSEQ multiplex PCR. The repertoire holds fewer than 95,000 clones, with around 82% as singletons. In germline, CDR1 is SGHTA, CDR2 FQGTGA. The V and J ends lost 2 bases and 6 bases respectively, with 15 bases between them. This CDR3 region has 15 residues. Comment on this clone: Its antigen remains unknown.

The rearrangement uses TRBV7-3 and TRBJ2-3; tentative D call: TRBD2 (7 bases). This TCR was recovered from a young man in good health and CMV-seronegative. The sample was PBMCs. CDR3 sequence reads: CASSLGGGRGDTQYF. The CDR3 DNA is TGTGCCAGCAGCTTAGGCGGGGGCCGAGGGGATACGCAGTATTTT.